These 5 T cell receptor beta chains originate from one sample sequenced in a study of blood T cell repertoires in COVID-19. Produced via immunoSEQ multiplex PCR; TCRdb's table is partial and in-frame only. This sample yields a few hundred thousand clones, of which around 87% are seen a single time; 1% belongs to the top ten. Specimen: peripheral blood. These receptors were taken from a man aged 50 to 59 with active or convalescent COVID-19.

This chain connects TRBV28 to TRBJ1-1; the D gene is possibly TRBD1 (6 bases). Germline V gives CDR1 MDHEN, CDR2 SYDVKM. Trimming stripped 6 bases from V and 11 bases from J, with 16 bases between. The CDR3 sequence is 12 residues long. The CDR3 sequence: CASSLPKGGAFF. The CDR3 nucleotides are TGTGCCAGCAGCCTACCTAAGGGGGGGGCTTTCTTT.

The chain combines TRBV24-1 with TRBJ2-1; 10 bases map to TRBD1. The CDR3 runs 16 residues. The V gene's germline CDR1 is KGHDR and CDR2 SFDVKD. The trim removed 3 bases at V and 6 bases at J, leaving 7 bases unmatched. CDR3 sequence: CATSDTGTGDGNEQFF. The CDR3, as DNA: TGTGCCACCAGTGATACCGGGACAGGGGACGGCAATGAGCAGTTCTTC.

The chain has TRBV5-8 and TRBJ1-1; D is unresolved. The CDR3 runs 14 residues. Trimming cost V 6 bases and J 13 bases, with 25 bases left between them. CDR1 and CDR2 (germline): SGHTS, YDEGEE. CDR3 loop: CASIHSQQNTEGFF. CDR3 nucleotides: TGTGCCAGCATCCATTCTCAGCAGAACACTGAGGGTTTCTTT.

The rearrangement uses TRBV4-3 and TRBJ2-1; 14 bases align to TRBD2. J was trimmed by 4 bases and V by 1 base; bases with no gene match: 9. From germline, CDR1 is LGHNA and CDR2 YSLEER. The CDR3 extends over 19 amino acids. CDR3 in DNA: TGCGCCAGCAGCCAAGCCTCCGGGACTAGCGGGGGATTTTACAATGAGCAGTTCTTC. It yields the protein CASSQASGTSGGFYNEQFF.

This chain connects TRBV6-1 to TRBJ2-7, with TRBD2 matching over 11 bases. V gave up 3 bases and J gave up 5 bases; unmatched junction bases: 6. CDR1 and CDR2 (germline): MNHNS, SASEGT. CDR3 length: 15 amino acids. The CDR3 sequence is CASSDTSGRLDEQYF. The CDR3 DNA follows: TGTGCCAGCAGTGACACTAGCGGGAGATTGGACGAGCAGTACTTC.